This entry concerns a single T cell receptor beta chain. Its antigen is currently not known. It has no much larger one-base neighbor in the sample; base qualities were not kept. A second Seattle source provided samples from volunteer blood donors who had recovered from COVID-19. Each collaborating institution followed its own protocols to collect whole blood in K2EDTA tubes. Collaborator samples were shipped for TCRbeta analysis as frozen whole blood, isolated PBMCs, or DNA extracted from either sample type. The CDR3 contains 15 residues, cysteine and phenylalanine counted. CDR3 DNA only is kept here, 45 bases in frame from base 1. The junction shows trimming of 9 bases on V and 0 bases on J, plus 14 bases between the germline ends. In the germline V gene, CDR1 corresponds to KGHDR and CDR2 to SFDVKD. This record belongs to a study of blood T cell repertoires in COVID-19 (dated by TCRdb to the early 2020s). About the investigation overall: Collaborator samples came from the United States, Italy and Spain and covered acute and convalescent phases of COVID-19. The prospective study material was composed of cDNA or gDNA derived from T cells, B-cell-depleted T cells, or PBMCs. Subjects who had been exposed to COVID-19, were actively infected with it, or had recovered from it provided the deeply sampled blood TCRbeta repertoires that made up the dataset. The repertoires were made available in a free public database intended to serve as a resource for research on the immune response to SARS-CoV-2. Samples came from the ongoing ImmuneRACE study (first 160 participants) plus 1,254 subjects from 6 global collaborators. A de-identified subject ID, COVID-19 status, age in years and sex were almost always included in the sample metadata. HLA class I and class II types, where available, came from metadata supplied by the sample provider rather than from assay-based typing.

TCRbeta CDR3 regions were amplified from genomic DNA using the immunoSEQ Assay, a bias-controlled multiplex PCR. The original methods were these. Within the assay, amplification of reference gene primers was used to estimate how many nucleated cells each sample contained. To quantify the absolute abundance of each unique TCRbeta CDR3 rearrangement, sequence reads were collapsed and filtered. For each sample, productive Simpson clonality was calculated by taking the square root of Simpson's diversity index across productive rearrangements. This immuneACCESS table, as held by TCRdb, lists in-frame sequences with V and J called but not all clones. Of the missing ones, under half trace to an unresolved V gene in checked studies; the others have no known cause. The V and J calls and the clone size are those of that table, but D and trimming were determined from the DNA. This sample comprises 250,000 to 300,000 clones, about nine tenths of them detected only once. About 2.2% of the sample goes to the ten largest clones.

What the work shows at the level of the full study, not this receptor alone: How much clinical and demographic metadata was included differed by source and by participant, and the metadata was provided uncurated.

This sequence uses TRBV24-1 and TRBJ1-3, with an unclear D gene assignment. The source is a woman between 50 and 59 years old who had recovered from COVID-19. The sample comprised peripheral blood. CDR3 region: CATRGGPSSGNTIYF. The DNA is as follows: TGTGCCACCCGGGGAGGGCCCAGCTCTGGAAACACCATATATTTT.